One and the same sample provided the 21 T cell receptor beta chains below, sequenced in a study of cytomegalovirus exposure and HLA in healthy donors. Primers for the PCR totalled 60 Vbeta and 13 Jbeta. Some clones are missing from TCRdb's copy, which holds only in-frame ones; the method was immunoSEQ multiplex PCR. The table has 99,000 or so clones, roughly 83% seen once. The material sequenced was PBMCs. These TCRs come from a male donor in good health and CMV-seropositive.

Notes on this clone: The germline gene is not matched at one end of the junction; a read error may be the cause. This rearrangement joins TRBV4-3 to TRBJ2-3; TRBD2 matches at 10 bases. CDR1 is LGHNA, CDR2 YSLEER, per germline. This CDR3 spans 15 amino acids. CDR3 bases: TGCGCCAGCAGCCAAGAGGGGACTAGCGCAGATGCGCAGTATTTT. Its translation is CASSQEGTSADAQYF.

The genes are TRBV5-6 and TRBJ2-1; maybe TRBD1 (5 bases). The ends were cut back, 0 bases at V and 5 bases at J, with 15 bases in the middle. This CDR3 spans 16 amino acids. Germline V gene sequence: CDR1 SGHDT, CDR2 YYEEEE. The chain's CDR3 is CASSLVAGLFDNEQFF. CDR3 nucleotides: TGTGCCAGCAGCTTGGTAGCAGGGCTATTCGACAATGAGCAGTTCTTC. The variable domain in full, with the rest retrieved from reference TRBV5-6 and TRBJ2-1, is DAGVTQSPTHLIKTRGQQVTLRCSPKSGHDTVSWYQQALGQGPQFIFQYYEEEERQRGNFPDRFSGHQFPNYSSELNVNALLLGDSALYLCASSLVAGLFDNEQFFGPGTRLTVL.

The chain recombines TRBV11-2 with TRBJ1-3; D is ambiguous. CDR1 is SGHAT, CDR2 FQNNGV, per germline. The CDR3 totals 16 residues. Between the trimmed V and J ends, which lost 4 bases and 0 bases, there was a span of 13 bases. The CDR3 reads CASSSGSLYSGNTIYF. The DNA of the CDR3 is TGTGCCAGCAGCTCGGGATCACTATACTCTGGAAACACCATATATTTT.

Written as DNA, the CDR3 is TGTGCCAGCAGATCCGCGGAGACTGGAAACACCATATATTTT. Translation: CASRSAETGNTIYF. This chain joins TRBV7-8 and TRBJ1-3; D gene ambiguous. With 6 bases removed from V and 2 bases from J, the gap between germline ends came to 11 bases. Germline loops: CDR1 SGHVS, CDR2 FQNEAQ. The CDR3 has 14 amino acids. The variable domain in full, with the rest retrieved from reference TRBV7-8 and TRBJ1-3, is GAGVSQSPRYKVAKRGQDVALRCDPISGHVSLFWYQQALGQGPEFLTYFQNEAQLDKSGLPSDRFFAERPEGSVSTLKIQRTQQEDSAVYLCASRSAETGNTIYFGEGSWLTVV.

This clone was seen just once. V gene TRBV13 combines with J gene TRBJ2-3; maybe TRBD2 (6 bases). The CDR3 spans 23 residues. The ends were cut back, 2 bases at V and 0 bases at J, with 33 bases in the middle. Germline assignment: CDR1 PRHDT and CDR2 FYEKMQ (reference sequence). The CDR3 region is CASSLKLAGRKNEPGYSTDTQYF. The CDR3 nucleotides read TGTGCCAGCAGCTTAAAGTTGGCGGGGCGGAAGAACGAGCCTGGATATAGCACAGATACGCAGTATTTT.

The chain couples TRBV5-4 to TRBJ1-2; D is uncertain. The CDR3 loop spans 12 amino acids. Germline assignment: CDR1 SGHNT and CDR2 YYREEE (reference sequence). The V end lost 5 bases, the J end lost 10 bases, and 15 bases lay between the germline ends. In nucleotides, the CDR3 is TGTGCCAGCAGTAGAGTTGACAAGACCTACACCTTC. This sequence encodes CASSRVDKTYTF.

The chain joins TRBV4-1 to TRBJ2-5; possible D gene TRBD2, 7 bases. Germline loops: CDR1 MGHRA, CDR2 YSYEKL. This CDR3 region has 14 residues. Trimming left V 8 bases short and J 5 bases short, with 18 bases between. CDR3 residues: CASGGAGFGETQYF. The CDR3 DNA reads as TGCGCCAGCGGGGGGGCTGGTTTCGGGGAGACCCAGTACTTC.

V is TRBV4-1 and J is TRBJ2-7, with D tentatively TRBD1 (7 bases). Trimming cost V 3 bases and J 7 bases, with 19 bases left between them. This CDR3 has 15 amino acids. CDR1 MGHRA and CDR2 YSYEKL come from the germline V gene. The CDR3 nucleotides are TGCGCCAGCAGCCACGGCGGGACAGCTATTCTGGAGCAGTACTTC. Translation gives CASSHGGTAILEQYF.

The CDR3 here is CASSQEPGRGYTF. CDR3 nucleotides: TGTGCCAGCAGCCAAGAGCCCGGGAGAGGCTACACCTTC. The rearrangement uses TRBV4-2 and TRBJ1-2; unclear D gene. Trimming removed 0 bases from V and 8 bases from J, with 10 bases in between. The length of the CDR3 is 13 residues. Germline V CDR1 and CDR2: LGHNA, YNFKEQ.

This chain uses TRBV7-9 with TRBJ2-7, with 9 nucleotides matching TRBD1. The CDR3 sequence is 15 residues long. V lost 3 bases and J lost 2; bases outside the gene matches: 5. CDR1 is SEHNR, CDR2 FQNEAQ, per germline (reference sequence). The CDR3 bases are TGTGCCAGCAGCTTGGGACAGGGAGTGCCCTACGAGCAGTACTTC. Translation gives CASSLGQGVPYEQYF. Full variable domain (remainder filled in from reference TRBV7-9 and TRBJ2-7): DTGVSQNPRHKITKRGQNVTFRCDPISEHNRLYWYRQTLGQGPEFLTYFQNEAQLEKSRLLSDRFSAERPKGSFSTLEIQRTEQGDSAMYLCASSLGQGVPYEQYFGPGTRLTVT.

Only a few counts were recorded for this clone. The chain links TRBV4-1 to TRBJ1-4; 10 nucleotides align to TRBD1. The germline V gene has CDR1 MGHRA and CDR2 YSYEKL. V trimming: 1 base; J trimming: 5 bases; junction bases outside the gene matches: 1. The CDR3 spans 15 residues. The CDR3 region is CASSQGTGGNEKLFF. The CDR3 DNA sequence: TGCGCCAGCAGCCAAGGGACAGGGGGAAATGAAAAACTGTTTTTT.

This clone was detected once. The chain employs TRBV7-8 and TRBJ1-2; 11 nucleotides agree with TRBD1. The CDR3 is 16 residues long. V shed 0 bases, J shed 3 bases, and the junction held 3 bases outside the gene matches. Looked up from germline, CDR1 is SGHVS and CDR2 is FQNEAQ. The CDR3 spells CASSLARDRGYYGYTF. The CDR3 bases are TGTGCCAGCAGCTTAGCGAGGGACAGGGGGTACTATGGCTACACCTTC. Variable domain in full (rest from reference TRBV7-8 and TRBJ1-2): GAGVSQSPRYKVAKRGQDVALRCDPISGHVSLFWYQQALGQGPEFLTYFQNEAQLDKSGLPSDRFFAERPEGSVSTLKIQRTQQEDSAVYLCASSLARDRGYYGYTFGSGTRLTVV.

This chain connects TRBV7-2 to TRBJ2-3, with 11 bases fitting TRBD2. The CDR3 has 17 amino acids. V was clipped by 0 bases and J by 1 base; unmatched bases: 3. Germline loops: CDR1 SGHTA, CDR2 FQGNSA. The CDR3 reads CASSLALLAGGTDTQYF. CDR3 DNA sequence: TGTGCCAGCAGCTTAGCCTTACTAGCGGGGGGCACAGATACGCAGTATTTT.

The chain employs TRBV18 and TRBJ2-7; perhaps TRBD2 as D (5 bases). V was trimmed by 6 bases and J by 6 bases, leaving 18 bases between them. Germline CDR1 is KGHSH and CDR2 is LQKENI. The CDR3 has 14 residues. The CDR3 coding sequence is TGTGCCAGCTCCCCGGGATTTTATGGCGGCGAGCAGTACTTC. Translation gives CASSPGFYGGEQYF.

A few counts support this clone. One junction end disagrees with the germline gene, perhaps due to a read error. The rearrangement links TRBV7-7 to TRBJ2-2; D not resolved. CDR3 length: 12 residues. CDR1 is SSHAT, CDR2 FNYEAQ, per germline (reference sequence). CDR3 sequence reads: CASSFYQGELFF. CDR3 nucleotide sequence: TGTGCTAGCAGCTTTTACCAGGGGGAGCTGTTTTTT.

The chain has TRBV18 and TRBJ1-1, with 10 bases fitting TRBD1. The length of the CDR3 is 15 residues. J gave up 0 bases and V 3 bases, and 1 base lay outside the gene matches. Germline assignment: CDR1 KGHSH and CDR2 LQKENI. CDR3 DNA: TGTGCCAGCTCACCCGGACAGGGGGTGAACACTGAAGCTTTCTTT. The encoded protein is CASSPGQGVNTEAFF. Using reference TRBV18 and TRBJ1-1 for the parts outside the CDR3, the full variable domain is NAGVMQNPRHLVRRRGQEARLRCSPMKGHSHVYWYRQLPEEGLKFMVYLQKENIIDESGMPKERFSAEFPKEGPSILRIQQVVRGDSAAYFCASSPGQGVNTEAFFGQGTRLTVV.

This clone was detected a few times. The V call is TRBV4-3, the J call TRBJ1-1, with D tentatively TRBD1 (5 bases). The V gene's germline CDR1 is LGHNA and CDR2 YSLEER. The V and J ends lost 0 bases and 1 base respectively, with 9 bases between them. This CDR3 contains 15 residues. This CDR3 reads CASSQDRVGNTEAFF. The CDR3 coding sequence is TGCGCCAGCAGCCAAGACAGGGTAGGGAACACTGAAGCTTTCTTT.

The gene calls are TRBV6-6 and TRBJ2-6; D gene uncertain. The CDR3 loop spans 16 amino acids. Trimming removed 0 bases at V and 0 bases at J, with 6 bases between. Germline V CDR1 and CDR2: MNHNY, SVGAGI (reference sequence). This chain's CDR3 is CASSYSPHSGANVLTF. The CDR3 bases are TGTGCCAGCAGTTACTCCCCCCACTCTGGGGCCAACGTCCTGACTTTC.

V usage is TRBV5-1 and J usage is TRBJ2-2, with TRBD2 as a possible D gene (6 bases). CDR1 SGHRS and CDR2 YFSETQ come from the germline V gene. The CDR3 extends over 15 amino acids. Trimming pared 5 bases from V and 1 base from J, leaving 12 bases between. Here the CDR3 DNA reads TGCGCCAGCAGGACCGGGACTTTGAACACCGGGGAGCTGTTTTTT. Protein sequence: CASRTGTLNTGELFF.

The CDR3 DNA follows: TGTGCCAGCAGTTACTCGGGTAGCGGGGGGTCATATGAGCAGTTCTTC. As protein: CASSYSGSGGSYEQFF. This chain joins TRBV6-6 and TRBJ2-1; 10 bases line up with TRBD2. V was pared by 0 bases and J by 8 bases, with 7 bases of the junction left unmatched. CDR3 length: 16 amino acids. Germline V gene sequence: CDR1 MNHNY, CDR2 SVGAGI (reference sequence).

In its sample, this clone was seen a few times. The V gene is TRBV19, the J gene TRBJ1-2, with 7 bases matching TRBD1. The CDR3 spans 12 residues. The ends lost 7 bases at V and 4 bases at J; junction bases unmatched: 3. CDR1 and CDR2 from the germline V gene are LNHDA and SQIVND (reference sequence). CDR3 DNA: TGTGCCAGTACCGGGACAGCCTATGGCTACACCTTC. Amino acids: CASTGTAYGYTF.